This TCR beta chain comes out of a study of shared clonotypes between healthy human individuals. Study results and caveats: Rarefaction showed sorted-subset sequencing was incomplete despite large depth. All-four-donor shared clonotypes had higher generation probabilities than non-shared clonotypes did.

Original data processing: There were no quality scores in the junction-only immunoSEQ sequences, so filtering differed. Data came from immunoSEQ multiplex PCR; TCRdb stores just in-frame clones and leaves some out. Clone size and V and J calls were adopted from that table, with D and trimming inferred from the DNA. The repertoire includes roughly 640,000 clones, more than 95% of them detected once, and less than 0.065% sits in the top ten. On this clone: Antigen specificity is unknown.

After removal of 2 bases from V and 4 bases from J, the junction contained 4 bases not matched to a gene. The CDR3 covers 15 residues. Per the germline V gene, CDR1 is SGHVS and CDR2 is FNYEAQ. This sequence was found in a woman aged 30 to 39 in good health. The sample consisted of naive CD4+ T cells sorted from blood. Subset denoted: CD45RA+ positively selected. V and J are TRBV7-6 and TRBJ2-1; 8 nucleotides match TRBD2. CDR3 amino acids: CASSLSGGGYNEQFF. In nucleotides, the CDR3 is TGTGCCAGCAGCTTAAGCGGGGGAGGTTACAATGAGCAGTTCTTC.